The 9 T cell receptor beta chains below were found in one sample sequenced in a study of T cells after posttransplantation cyclophosphamide. Controls had myeloablative marrow grafts with methotrexate and calcineurin inhibitor, sampled at 1 year. Sequenced by immunoSEQ multiplex PCR; TCRdb stores in-frame clones only, minus some. Counted here are approximately 10,000 clones, 80% to 85% occurring once; the ten biggest clones make up about 4%. The sample consisted of PBMCs, taken about 370 days after allogeneic stem cell transplant with calcineurin inhibitor and methotrexate. The receptors shown here come from a young adult male patient who received an allogeneic stem cell transplant from an unrelated donor, was CMV-positive, and had acute GVHD only. Some of the T cells might come from the graft donor.

CDR3 sequence: CASETDRENSEQFF. The CDR3 DNA reads TGTGCCAGCGAAACGGACAGGGAGAATAGTGAGCAGTTCTTC. J is TRBJ2-1 and V is TRBV7-9; 8 bases map to TRBD1. The CDR3 is 14 residues long. V lost 8 bases and J lost 9; bases outside the gene matches: 12. Germline V gene lookup returns CDR1 SEHNR and CDR2 FQNEAQ (reference sequence).

The chain couples TRBV20-1 to TRBJ2-5, with no clear D. V gave up 3 bases and J gave up 5 bases, with 4 bases separating them. This CDR3 has 10 residues. Germline CDR1 DFQATT, CDR2 SNEGSKA (reference sequence). This chain's CDR3 is CSARRETQYF. CDR3 nucleotides: TGCAGTGCTAGGCGGGAGACCCAGTACTTC.

The chain links TRBV5-4 to TRBJ2-5; 9 bases match TRBD1. Germline values: CDR1 SGHNT, CDR2 YYREEE (reference sequence). The CDR3 loop spans 17 amino acids. V trimming: 1 base; J trimming: 3 bases; junction bases outside the gene matches: 10. CDR3: CASSLLKSGTGKETQYF. In nucleotides, the CDR3 is TGTGCCAGCAGCTTGTTAAAATCCGGGACAGGGAAAGAGACCCAGTACTTC.

The CDR3 reads CASPITGANYGYTF. In DNA form, the CDR3 reads TGTGCCAGCCCTATTACAGGAGCTAACTATGGCTACACCTTC. This chain uses TRBV7-4 with TRBJ1-2; possible D gene TRBD1, 5 bases. Germline assignment: CDR1 SGHVT and CDR2 SQSDAQ. V dropped 8 bases and J dropped 0 bases, with 13 bases sitting between them. The CDR3 has 14 amino acids. Supplemented by reference TRBV7-4 and TRBJ1-2, the full variable domain reads GAGVSQSPRYKVAKRGRDVALRCDSISGHVTLYWYRQTLGQGSEVLTYSQSDAQRDKSGRPSGRFSAERPERSVSTLKIQRTEQGDSAVYLCASPITGANYGYTFGSGTRLTVV.

This clone has only a few counts. V is TRBV9 and J is TRBJ1-5, with TRBD1 as a possible D gene (6 bases). Per germline, CDR1 SGDLS and CDR2 YYNGEE. V gave up 4 bases and J gave up 0 bases, with 8 bases separating them. This CDR3 has 14 residues. Here the CDR3 reads CASSTTGSNQPQHF. Written as DNA, the CDR3 is TGTGCCAGCAGCACGACAGGTAGCAATCAGCCCCAGCATTTT.

Concerning this clone: The junction departs from germline at one end; a sequencing error may be responsible. The rearrangement joins TRBV29-1 to TRBJ2-3; 8 bases line up with TRBD2. CDR1 and CDR2 (germline): SQVTM, ANQGSEA. This CDR3 comprises 14 residues. CDR3 loop: CSVEGTSRPDTQYF. Written as DNA, the CDR3 is TGCAGCGTGGAAGGGACTAGTCGGCCAGATACGCAGTATTTT.

The rearrangement uses TRBV4-1 and TRBJ2-3; TRBD2 agrees at 9 bases. The CDR3 totals 16 residues. Germline V gene sequence: CDR1 MGHRA, CDR2 YSYEKL. The junction had 4 bases not matched to a gene; V was cut back by 0 bases and J by 3 bases. Here the CDR3 reads CASSQEGGLATDTQYF. CDR3 in DNA: TGCGCCAGCAGCCAAGAAGGCGGACTAGCGACAGATACGCAGTATTTT.

This sequence joins TRBV29-1 and TRBJ1-4, with no clear D. V was pared by 7 bases and J by 4 bases, with 4 bases between. CDR1 is SQVTM and CDR2 is ANQGSEA in the germline V gene. The CDR3 length is 10 residues. CDR3 sequence: CSAYNEKLFF. CDR3 nucleotide sequence: TGCAGCGCTTATAATGAAAAACTGTTTTTT.

Only one count was recorded for this clone. The J gene is TRBJ1-1, the V gene TRBV4-1; perhaps TRBD1 as D (5 bases). Trimming took 1 base from V and 1 from J, leaving 13 bases between them. Per germline, CDR1 MGHRA and CDR2 YSYEKL. The length of the CDR3 is 16 residues. CDR3 region: CASSQVPPGQNTEAFF. Here the CDR3 DNA reads TGCGCCAGCAGCCAAGTTCCCCCCGGACAGAACACTGAAGCTTTCTTT.